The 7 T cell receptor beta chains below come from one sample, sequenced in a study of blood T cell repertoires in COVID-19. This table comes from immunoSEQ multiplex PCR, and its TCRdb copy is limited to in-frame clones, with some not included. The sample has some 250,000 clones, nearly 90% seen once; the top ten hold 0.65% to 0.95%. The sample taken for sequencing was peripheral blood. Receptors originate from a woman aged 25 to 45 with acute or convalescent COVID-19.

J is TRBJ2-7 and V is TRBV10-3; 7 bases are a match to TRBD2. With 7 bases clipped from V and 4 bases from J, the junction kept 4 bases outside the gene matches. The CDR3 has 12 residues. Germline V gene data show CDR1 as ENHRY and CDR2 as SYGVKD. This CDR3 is CAIKRDGYEQYF. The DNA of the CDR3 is TGTGCCATCAAGCGGGACGGATACGAGCAGTACTTC.

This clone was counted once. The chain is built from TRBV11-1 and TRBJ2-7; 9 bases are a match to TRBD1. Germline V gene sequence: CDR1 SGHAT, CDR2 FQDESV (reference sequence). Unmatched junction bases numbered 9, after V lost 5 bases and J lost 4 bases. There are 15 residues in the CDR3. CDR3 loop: CASSQTGTGLYEQYF. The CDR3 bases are TGTGCCAGCAGCCAAACCGGGACAGGGTTATACGAGCAGTACTTC.

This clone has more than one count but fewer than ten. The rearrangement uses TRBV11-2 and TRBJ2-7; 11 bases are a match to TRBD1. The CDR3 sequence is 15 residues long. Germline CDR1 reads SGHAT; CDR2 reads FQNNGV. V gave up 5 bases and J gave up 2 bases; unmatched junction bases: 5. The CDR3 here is CASSLGQGATYEQYF. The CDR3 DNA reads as TGTGCCAGCAGCCTAGGACAGGGGGCAACCTACGAGCAGTACTTC.

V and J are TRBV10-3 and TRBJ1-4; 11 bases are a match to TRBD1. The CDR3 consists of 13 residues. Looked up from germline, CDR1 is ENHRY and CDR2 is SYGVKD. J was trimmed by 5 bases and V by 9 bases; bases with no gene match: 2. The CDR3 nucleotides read TGTGCCATTGGGGACAGGGGGAATGAAAAACTGTTTTTT. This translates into CAIGDRGNEKLFF.

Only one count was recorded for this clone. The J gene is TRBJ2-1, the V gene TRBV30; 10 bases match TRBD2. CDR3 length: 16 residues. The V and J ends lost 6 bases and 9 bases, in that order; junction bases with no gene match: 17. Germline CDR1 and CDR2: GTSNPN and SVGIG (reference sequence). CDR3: CACRPLAGDLRGEQFF. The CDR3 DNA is TGTGCCTGCAGGCCCCTAGCGGGAGACTTGCGCGGTGAGCAGTTCTTC. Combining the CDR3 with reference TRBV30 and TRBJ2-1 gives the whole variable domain SQTIHQWPATLVQPVGSPLSLECTVEGTSNPNLYWYRQAAGRGLQLLFYSVGIGQISSEVPQNLSASRPQDRQFILSSKKLLLSDSGFYLCACRPLAGDLRGEQFFGPGTRLTVL.

The CDR3 here is CASSRGFNTEAFF. For the CDR3, the DNA is TGTGCCAGCAGCCGAGGGTTTAACACTGAAGCTTTCTTT. The chain recombines TRBV14 with TRBJ1-1; D is unresolved. The CDR3 consists of 13 residues. V was cut by 4 bases and J by 2 bases, with 8 bases left in between. CDR1 and CDR2 (germline): SGHDN, FVKESK.

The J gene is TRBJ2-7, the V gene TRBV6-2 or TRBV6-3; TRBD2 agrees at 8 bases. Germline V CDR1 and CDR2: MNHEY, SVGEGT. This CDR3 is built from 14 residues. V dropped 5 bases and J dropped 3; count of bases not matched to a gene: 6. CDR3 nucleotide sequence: TGTGCCAGCAGTCACCCGGGACTAGTCTACGAGCAGTACTTC. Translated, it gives CASSHPGLVYEQYF.